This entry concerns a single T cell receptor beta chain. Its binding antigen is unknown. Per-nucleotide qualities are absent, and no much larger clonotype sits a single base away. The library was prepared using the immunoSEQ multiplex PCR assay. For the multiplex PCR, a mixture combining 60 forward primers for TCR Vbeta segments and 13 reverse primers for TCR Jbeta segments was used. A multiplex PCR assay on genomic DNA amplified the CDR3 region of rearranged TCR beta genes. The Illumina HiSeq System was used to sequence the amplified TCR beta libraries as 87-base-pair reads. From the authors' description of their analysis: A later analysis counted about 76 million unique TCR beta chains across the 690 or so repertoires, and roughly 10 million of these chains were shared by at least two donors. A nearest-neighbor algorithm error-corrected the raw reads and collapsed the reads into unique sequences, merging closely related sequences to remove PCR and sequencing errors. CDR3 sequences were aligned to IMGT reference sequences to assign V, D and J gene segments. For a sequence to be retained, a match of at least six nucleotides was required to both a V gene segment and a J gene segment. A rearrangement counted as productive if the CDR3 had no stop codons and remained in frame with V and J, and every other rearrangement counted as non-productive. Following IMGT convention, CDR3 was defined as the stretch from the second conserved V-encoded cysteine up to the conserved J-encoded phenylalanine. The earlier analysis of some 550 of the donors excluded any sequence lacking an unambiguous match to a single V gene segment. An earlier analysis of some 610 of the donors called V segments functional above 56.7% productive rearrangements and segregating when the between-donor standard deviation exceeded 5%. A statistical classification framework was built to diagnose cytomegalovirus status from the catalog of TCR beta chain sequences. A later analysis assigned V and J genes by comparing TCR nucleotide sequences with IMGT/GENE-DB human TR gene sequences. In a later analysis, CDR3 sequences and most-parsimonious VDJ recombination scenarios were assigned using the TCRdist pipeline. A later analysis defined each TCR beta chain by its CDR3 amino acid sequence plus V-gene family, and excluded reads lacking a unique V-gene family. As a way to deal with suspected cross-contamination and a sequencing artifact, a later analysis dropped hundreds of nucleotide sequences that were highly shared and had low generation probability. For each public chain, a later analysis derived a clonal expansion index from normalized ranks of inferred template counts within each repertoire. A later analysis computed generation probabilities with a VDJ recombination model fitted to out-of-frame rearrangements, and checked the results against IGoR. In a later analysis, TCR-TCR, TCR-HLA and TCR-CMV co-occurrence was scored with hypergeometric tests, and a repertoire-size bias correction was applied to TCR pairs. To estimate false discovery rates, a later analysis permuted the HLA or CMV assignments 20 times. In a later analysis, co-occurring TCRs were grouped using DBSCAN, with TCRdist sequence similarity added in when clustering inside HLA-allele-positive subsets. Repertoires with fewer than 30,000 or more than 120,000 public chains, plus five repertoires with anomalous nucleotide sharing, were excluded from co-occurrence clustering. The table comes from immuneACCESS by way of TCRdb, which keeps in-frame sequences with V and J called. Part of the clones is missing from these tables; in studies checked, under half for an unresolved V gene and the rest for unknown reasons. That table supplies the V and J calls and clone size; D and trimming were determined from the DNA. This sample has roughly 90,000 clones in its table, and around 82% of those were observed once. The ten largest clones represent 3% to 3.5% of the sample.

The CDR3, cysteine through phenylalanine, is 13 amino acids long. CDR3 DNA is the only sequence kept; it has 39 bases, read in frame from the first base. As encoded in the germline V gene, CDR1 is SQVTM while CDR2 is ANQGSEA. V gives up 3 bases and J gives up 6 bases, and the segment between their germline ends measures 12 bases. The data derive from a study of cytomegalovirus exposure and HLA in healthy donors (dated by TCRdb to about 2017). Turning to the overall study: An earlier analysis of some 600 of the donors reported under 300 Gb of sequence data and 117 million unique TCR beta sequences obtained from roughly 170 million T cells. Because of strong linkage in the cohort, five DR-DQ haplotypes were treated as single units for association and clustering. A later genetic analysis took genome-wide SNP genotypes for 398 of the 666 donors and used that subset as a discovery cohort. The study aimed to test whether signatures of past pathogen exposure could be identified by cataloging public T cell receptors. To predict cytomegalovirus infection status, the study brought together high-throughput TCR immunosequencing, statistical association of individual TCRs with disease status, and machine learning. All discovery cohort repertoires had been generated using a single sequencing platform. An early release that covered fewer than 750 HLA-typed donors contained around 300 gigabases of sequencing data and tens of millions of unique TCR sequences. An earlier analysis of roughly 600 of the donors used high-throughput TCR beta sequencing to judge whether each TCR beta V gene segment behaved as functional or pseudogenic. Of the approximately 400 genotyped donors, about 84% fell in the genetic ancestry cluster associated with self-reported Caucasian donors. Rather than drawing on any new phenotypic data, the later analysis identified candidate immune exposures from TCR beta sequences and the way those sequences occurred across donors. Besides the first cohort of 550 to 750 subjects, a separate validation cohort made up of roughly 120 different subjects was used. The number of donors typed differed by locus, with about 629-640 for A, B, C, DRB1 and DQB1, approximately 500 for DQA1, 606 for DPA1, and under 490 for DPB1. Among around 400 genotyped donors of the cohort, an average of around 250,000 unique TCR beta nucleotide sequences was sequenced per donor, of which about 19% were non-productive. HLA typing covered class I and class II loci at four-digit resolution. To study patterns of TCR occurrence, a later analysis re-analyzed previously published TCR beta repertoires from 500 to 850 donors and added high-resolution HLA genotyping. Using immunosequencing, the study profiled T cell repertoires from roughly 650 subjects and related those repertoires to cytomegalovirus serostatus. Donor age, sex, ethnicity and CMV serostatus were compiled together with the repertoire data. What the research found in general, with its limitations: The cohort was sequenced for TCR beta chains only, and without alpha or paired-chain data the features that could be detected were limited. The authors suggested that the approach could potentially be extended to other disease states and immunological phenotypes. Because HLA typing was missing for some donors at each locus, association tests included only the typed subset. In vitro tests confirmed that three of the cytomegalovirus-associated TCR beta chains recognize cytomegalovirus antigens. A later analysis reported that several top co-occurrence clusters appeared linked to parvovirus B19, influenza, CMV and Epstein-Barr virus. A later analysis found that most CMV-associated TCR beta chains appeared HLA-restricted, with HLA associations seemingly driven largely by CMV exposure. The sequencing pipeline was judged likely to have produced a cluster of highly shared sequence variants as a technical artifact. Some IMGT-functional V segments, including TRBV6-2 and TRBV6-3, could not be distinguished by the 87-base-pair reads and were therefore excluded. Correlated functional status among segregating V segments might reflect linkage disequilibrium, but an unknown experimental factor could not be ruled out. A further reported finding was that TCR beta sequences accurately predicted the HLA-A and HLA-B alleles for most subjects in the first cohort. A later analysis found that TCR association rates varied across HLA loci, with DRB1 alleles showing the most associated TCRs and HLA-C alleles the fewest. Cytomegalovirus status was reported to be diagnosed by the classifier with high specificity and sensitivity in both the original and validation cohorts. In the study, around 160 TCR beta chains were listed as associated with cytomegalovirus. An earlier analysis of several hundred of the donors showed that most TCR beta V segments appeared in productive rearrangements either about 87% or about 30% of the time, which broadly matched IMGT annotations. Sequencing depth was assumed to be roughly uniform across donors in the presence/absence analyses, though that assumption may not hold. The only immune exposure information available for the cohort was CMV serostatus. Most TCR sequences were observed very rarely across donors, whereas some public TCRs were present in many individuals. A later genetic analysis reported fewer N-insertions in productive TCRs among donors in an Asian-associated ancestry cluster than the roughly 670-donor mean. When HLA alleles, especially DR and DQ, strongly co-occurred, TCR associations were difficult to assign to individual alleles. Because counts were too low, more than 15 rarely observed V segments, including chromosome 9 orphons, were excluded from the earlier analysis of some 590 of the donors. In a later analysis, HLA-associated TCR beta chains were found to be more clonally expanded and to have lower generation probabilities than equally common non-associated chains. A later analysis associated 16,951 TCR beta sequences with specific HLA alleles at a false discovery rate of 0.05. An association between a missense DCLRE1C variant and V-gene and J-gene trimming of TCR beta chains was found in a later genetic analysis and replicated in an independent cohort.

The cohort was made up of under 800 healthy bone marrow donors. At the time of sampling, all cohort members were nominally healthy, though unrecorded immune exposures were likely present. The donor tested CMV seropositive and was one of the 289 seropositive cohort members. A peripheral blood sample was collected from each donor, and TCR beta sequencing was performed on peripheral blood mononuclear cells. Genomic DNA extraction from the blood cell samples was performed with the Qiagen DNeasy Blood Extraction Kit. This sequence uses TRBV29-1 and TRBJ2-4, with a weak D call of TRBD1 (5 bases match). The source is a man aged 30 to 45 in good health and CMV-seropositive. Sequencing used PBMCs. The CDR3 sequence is CSVDFGQGNIQYF. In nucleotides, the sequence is TGCAGCGTTGATTTCGGGCAGGGAAACATTCAGTACTTC.